This TCR beta chain was captured in a study of T cells expressing NK-cell markers. Findings and caveats of the study: The CD3+CD56-NKG2C+ fraction was also led by these clonotypes in several donors.

Germline values: CDR1 SEHNR, CDR2 FQNEAQ (reference sequence). The CDR3 totals 14 residues. TCRdb re-analyzed the 5' RACE reads; it lists each CDR3 protein once, without DNA. This sample contains 90,000 to 130,000 distinct CDR3 sequences. About this clonotype itself: Its antigen is currently unknown.

The chain links TRBV7-9 to TRBJ1-1; TCRdb's D gene call, TRBD1, goes unchecked for lack of DNA. The material sequenced was blood T cells: a sorted CD56 or NKG2C T cell subset, CD4+ or CD8+ T cells, or bulk PBMC T cells (not recorded which). This TCR was sampled from a woman aged 18-70 years in good health. The CDR3 sequence: CASSWPTGGSEAFF. Drawing the rest from reference TRBV7-9 and TRBJ1-1, the complete variable domain is DTGVSQNPRHKITKRGQNVTFRCDPISEHNRLYWYRQTLGQGPEFLTYFQNEAQLEKSRLLSDRFSAERPKGSFSTLEIQRTEQGDSAMYLCASSWPTGGSEAFFGQGTRLTVV.